This passage covers 6 T cell receptor beta chains from one sample sequenced in a study of blood T cells in healthy people across ages. A second roughly 7 to 12 cycle PCR used barcoded and J-beta primers. Each CDR3 protein is one row after TCRdb ran MiXCR on the 5' RACE reads. The sample lists approximately 810,000 distinct CDR3 sequences; 30% to 45% were seen once. Sequenced: blood. These receptors were taken from a man aged 18 to 29 in good health.

This clonotype was seen repeatedly, ten times or more. The gene calls are TRBV20-1 and TRBJ2-7, with D maybe TRBD2 (7 bases). Trimming shortened V by 1 base and J by 4 bases, and 23 bases separated the two germline ends. Per the germline V gene, CDR1 is DFQATT and CDR2 is SNEGSKA (reference sequence). This CDR3 spans 17 amino acids. CDR3 nucleotides: TGCAGTGCTAGAGCCCGTGTAGAGGGGGGGAATCGGTACGAGCAGTACTTC. Translation: CSARARVEGGNRYEQYF.

The V gene is TRBV27, the J gene TRBJ1-4; D call uncertain. The V gene's germline CDR1 is MNHEY and CDR2 SMNVEV (reference sequence). With 3 bases removed from V and 5 bases from J, the gap between germline ends came to 13 bases. There are 15 residues in the CDR3. CDR3 region: CASSFGPMSNEKLFF. CDR3 in DNA: TGTGCCAGCAGTTTTGGGCCCATGTCAAATGAAAAACTGTTTTTT.

This clonotype was counted at least ten times. V usage is TRBV7-8 and J usage is TRBJ1-1; D is unclear. Germline CDR1 and CDR2: SGHVS and FQNEAQ. The V and J ends lost 4 bases and 7 bases respectively, with 10 bases between them. This CDR3 is 12 amino acids long. The CDR3 reads CASSSVGYEAFF. The CDR3 DNA is TGTGCCAGCAGCTCCGTAGGGTATGAAGCTTTCTTT. The variable domain in full, completed from reference TRBV7-8 and TRBJ1-1, reads GAGVSQSPRYKVAKRGQDVALRCDPISGHVSLFWYQQALGQGPEFLTYFQNEAQLDKSGLPSDRFFAERPEGSVSTLKIQRTQQEDSAVYLCASSSVGYEAFFGQGTRLTVV.

As concerns this clonotype: Given a much more abundant clone one base away, this may be a read error. The genes are TRBV12-3 or TRBV12-4 and TRBJ2-1, with D possibly TRBD2 on 5 matching bases. CDR3 length equals 13 residues. The germline V and J ends were trimmed by 7 bases and 13 bases, with 20 bases remaining between them. The CDR3 nucleotides read TGTGCCAGCACCACCCGGGAAGGAGAGACCCAGTTCTTC. The encoded protein is CASTTREGETQFF.

V is TRBV6-4 and J is TRBJ2-1; weak D call: TRBD1 (6 bases). Germline CDR1 reads MRHNA; CDR2 reads SNTAGT. This CDR3 is built from 14 residues. V shed 5 bases and J shed 8 bases, with 16 bases lying between them. The CDR3 spells CASSRNEDSYEQFF. CDR3 bases: TGTGCCAGCAGTCGGAACGAGGACAGCTATGAGCAGTTCTTC.

This clonotype was picked up a small number of times. J is TRBJ2-7 and V is TRBV6-5; 7 nucleotides match TRBD1. The CDR3 is 14 amino acids. Unmatched junction bases numbered 8, after V lost 2 bases and J lost 7 bases. The germline V gene encodes CDR1 MNHEY and CDR2 SVGAGI. Here the CDR3 reads CASSYLDRVGEQYF. The CDR3 DNA sequence: TGTGCCAGCAGTTACCTAGACAGGGTTGGTGAGCAGTACTTC.